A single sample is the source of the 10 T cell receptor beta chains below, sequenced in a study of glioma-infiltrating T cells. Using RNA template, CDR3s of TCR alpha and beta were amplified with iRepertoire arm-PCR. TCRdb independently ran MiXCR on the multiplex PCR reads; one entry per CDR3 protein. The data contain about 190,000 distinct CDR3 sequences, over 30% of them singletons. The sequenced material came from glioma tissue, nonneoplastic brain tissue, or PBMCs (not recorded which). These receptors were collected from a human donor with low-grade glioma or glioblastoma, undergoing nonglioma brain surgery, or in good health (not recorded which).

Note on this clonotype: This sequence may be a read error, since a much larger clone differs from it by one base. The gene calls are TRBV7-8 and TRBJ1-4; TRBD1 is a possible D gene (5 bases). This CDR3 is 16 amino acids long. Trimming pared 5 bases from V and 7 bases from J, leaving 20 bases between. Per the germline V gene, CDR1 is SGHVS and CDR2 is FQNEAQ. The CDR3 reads CASSTLTGGASEKLFF. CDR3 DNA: TGTGCCAGCAGCACGCTCACAGGAGGGGCTAGTGAAAAACTGTTTTTT.

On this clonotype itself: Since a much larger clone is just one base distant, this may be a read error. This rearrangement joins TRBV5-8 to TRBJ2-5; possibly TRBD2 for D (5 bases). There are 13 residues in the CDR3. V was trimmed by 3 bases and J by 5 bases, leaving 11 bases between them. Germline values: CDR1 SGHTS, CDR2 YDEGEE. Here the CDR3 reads CASSSAPGETQYF. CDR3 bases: TGTGCCAGCAGCTCCGCCCCGGGGGAGACCCAGTACTTC. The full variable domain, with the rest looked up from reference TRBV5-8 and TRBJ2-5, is EAGVTQSPTHLIKTRGQQATLRCSPISGHTSVYWYQQALGLGLQFLLWYDEGEERNRGNFPPRFSGRQFPNYSSELNVNALELEDSALYLCASSSAPGETQYFGPGTRLLVL.

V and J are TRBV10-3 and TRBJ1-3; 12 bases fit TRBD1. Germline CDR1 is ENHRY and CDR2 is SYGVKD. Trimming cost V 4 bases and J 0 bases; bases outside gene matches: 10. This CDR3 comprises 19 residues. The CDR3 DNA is TGTGCCATCAGTGCCTCGGGACAGGGGGCGCGGGCCTCTGGAAACACCATATATTTT. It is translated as CAISASGQGARASGNTIYF.

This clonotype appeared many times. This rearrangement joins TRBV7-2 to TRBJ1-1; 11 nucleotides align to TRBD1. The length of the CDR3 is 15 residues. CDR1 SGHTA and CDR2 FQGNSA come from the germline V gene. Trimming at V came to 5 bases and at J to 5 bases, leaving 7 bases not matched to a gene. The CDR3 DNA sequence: TGTGCCAGCAGCCCCGGGACAGGGGGGCGGACTGAAGCTTTCTTT. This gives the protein CASSPGTGGRTEAFF.

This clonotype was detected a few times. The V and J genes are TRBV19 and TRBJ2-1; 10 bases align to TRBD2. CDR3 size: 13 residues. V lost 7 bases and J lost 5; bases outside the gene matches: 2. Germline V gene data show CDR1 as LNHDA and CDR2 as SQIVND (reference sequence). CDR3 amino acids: CASKGLANNEQFF. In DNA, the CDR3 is TGTGCCAGTAAGGGACTAGCGAACAATGAGCAGTTCTTC. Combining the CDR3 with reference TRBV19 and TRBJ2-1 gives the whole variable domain DGGITQSPKYLFRKEGQNVTLSCEQNLNHDAMYWYRQDPGQGLRLIYYSQIVNDFQKGDIAEGYSVSREKKESFPLTVTSAQKNPTAFYLCASKGLANNEQFFGPGTRLTVL.

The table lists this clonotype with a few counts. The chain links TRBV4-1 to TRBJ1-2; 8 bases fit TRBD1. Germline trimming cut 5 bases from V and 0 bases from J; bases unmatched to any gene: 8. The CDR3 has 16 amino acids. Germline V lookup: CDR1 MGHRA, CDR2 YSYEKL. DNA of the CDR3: TGCGCCAGCAGCATGACAGGGGCTAATACTAACTATGGCTACACCTTC. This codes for CASSMTGANTNYGYTF.

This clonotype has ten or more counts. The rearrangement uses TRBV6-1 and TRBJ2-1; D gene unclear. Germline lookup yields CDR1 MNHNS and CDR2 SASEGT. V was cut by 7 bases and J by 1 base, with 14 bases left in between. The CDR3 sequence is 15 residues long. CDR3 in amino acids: CASTERWKSYNEQFF. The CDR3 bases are TGTGCCAGCACCGAACGTTGGAAGTCCTACAATGAGCAGTTCTTC.

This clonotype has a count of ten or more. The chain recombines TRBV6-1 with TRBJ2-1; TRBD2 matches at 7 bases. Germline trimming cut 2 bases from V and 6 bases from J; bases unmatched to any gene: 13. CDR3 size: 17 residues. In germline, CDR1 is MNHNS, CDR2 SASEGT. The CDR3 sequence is CASSETFPSGDFNEQFF. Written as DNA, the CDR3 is TGTGCCAGCAGTGAAACTTTTCCTAGCGGAGACTTCAATGAGCAGTTCTTC.

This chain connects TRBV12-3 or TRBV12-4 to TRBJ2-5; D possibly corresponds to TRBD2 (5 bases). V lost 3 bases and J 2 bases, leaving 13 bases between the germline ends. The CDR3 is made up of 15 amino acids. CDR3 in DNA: TGTGCCAGCAGTTTCAAATCGCCGGGGCAAGAGACCCAGTACTTC. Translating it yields CASSFKSPGQETQYF.

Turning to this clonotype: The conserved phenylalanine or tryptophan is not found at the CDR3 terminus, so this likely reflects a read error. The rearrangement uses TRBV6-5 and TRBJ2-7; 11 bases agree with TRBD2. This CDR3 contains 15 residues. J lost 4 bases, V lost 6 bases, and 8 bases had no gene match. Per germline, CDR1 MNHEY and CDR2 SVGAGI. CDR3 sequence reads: CASSSGTSGLYEQYI. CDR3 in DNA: TGTGCCAGCAGCTCAGGGACTAGCGGCTTATACGAGCAGTACATC.